Each of the 20 T cell receptor beta chains below was sequenced from the same sample in a study of Graves' ophthalmopathy and Graves' hyperthyroidism. Scientists amplified the TCR beta CDR3 regions from RNA transcripts. After a first-round RT-PCR with HTBI primers, a second-round multiplex PCR was run. TCRdb re-derived calls from the multiplex PCR reads in MiXCR, one entry per CDR3 protein. The data show about 1.1 million distinct CDR3 sequences, about two fifths seen once. The sample consisted of peripheral blood or thyroid tissue (not recorded which). The source is an adult man with Graves' hyperthyroidism.

V usage is TRBV7-8 and J usage is TRBJ2-7; no reliable D call. Germline CDR1 SGHVS, CDR2 FQNEAQ. CDR3 length equals 14 residues. V shed 8 bases and J shed 4 bases, with 18 bases lying between them. The CDR3 reads CASHPPAAEYEQYF. The CDR3 region has the DNA TGTGCCAGCCATCCCCCGGCGGCAGAGTACGAGCAGTACTTC.

This rearrangement joins TRBV11-2 to TRBJ1-6; tentative D call: TRBD1 (5 bases). V lost 6 bases and J lost 11, with 23 bases in between. Germline V gives CDR1 SGHAT, CDR2 FQNNGV. The CDR3 is made up of 16 amino acids. This CDR3 reads CASSGPGLVRMTPLHF. The DNA of the CDR3 is TGTGCCAGCAGTGGACCGGGGCTAGTGAGGATGACACCCCTCCACTTT.

Note on this clonotype: It is likely a read error, because the conserved phenylalanine at the end of the CDR3 is missing. DNA for the CDR3: TGTGCCAGCAGCTTTCCGGGGAATTCACCCCTCCACCTT. It translates to CASSFPGNSPLHL. The chain combines TRBV11-2 with TRBJ1-6; D unresolved. The CDR3 is 13 amino acids. V was shortened by 3 bases and J by 7 bases, with 7 bases between the two germline ends. Looked up from germline, CDR1 is SGHAT and CDR2 is FQNNGV.

The chain joins TRBV12-3 or TRBV12-4 to TRBJ2-5; perhaps TRBD2 as D (6 bases). The CDR3 loop spans 13 amino acids. V dropped 6 bases and J dropped 5 bases, with 13 bases sitting between them. CDR3 in amino acids: CASRIGGVETQYF. In nucleotides, the CDR3 is TGTGCCAGCAGAATAGGCGGGGTTGAGACCCAGTACTTC.

In its sample, this clonotype was seen many times. The chain uses TRBV7-9 and TRBJ2-7; either TRBD1 or TRBD2 may supply D (5 bases each). The CDR3 runs 14 residues. Germline assignment: CDR1 SEHNR and CDR2 FQNEAQ (reference sequence). Between the trimmed V and J ends, which lost 5 bases and 3 bases, there was a span of 14 bases. This chain's CDR3 is CASSPLGGGYEQYF. The DNA for the CDR3 is TGTGCCAGCAGCCCCCTGGGTGGGGGCTACGAGCAGTACTTC.

This clonotype was seen more than once but under ten times. The chain combines TRBV10-3 with TRBJ1-2, with D uncertain. This CDR3 is built from 14 residues. V was trimmed by 3 bases and J by 7 bases, leaving 15 bases between them. Germline V lookup: CDR1 ENHRY, CDR2 SYGVKD. This chain's CDR3 is CAISDGRTGSGYTF. DNA for the CDR3: TGTGCCATCAGTGACGGGAGGACGGGGAGTGGCTACACCTTC.

This chain joins TRBV10-2 and TRBJ2-6; D is undetermined. V was pared by 0 bases and J by 1 base, with 10 bases between. The germline V gene encodes CDR1 WSHSY and CDR2 SAAADI. The CDR3 runs to 17 residues. The CDR3 sequence: CASSESYSSSGANVLTF. The CDR3 region has the DNA TGCGCCAGCAGTGAGTCGTATAGTAGTTCTGGGGCCAACGTCCTGACTTTC.

Many counts were recorded for this clonotype. V is TRBV29-1 and J is TRBJ2-5; TRBD1 might be the D (6 bases). Trimming removed 7 bases at V and 5 bases at J, with 17 bases between. CDR3 length: 13 amino acids. CDR1 is SQVTM and CDR2 is ANQGSEA in the germline V gene. The CDR3 coding sequence is TGCAGCGCCCTCCCGGGGCAGGGGGAGACCCAGTACTTC. It yields the protein CSALPGQGETQYF.

This clonotype was recorded a few times. The chain combines TRBV14 with TRBJ1-5, with a weak D call TRBD1 (5 bases). Germline assignment: CDR1 SGHDN and CDR2 FVKESK. The CDR3 sequence is 14 residues long. The CDR3 here is CARFPGANNQPQHF. The DNA of the CDR3 is TGTGCTAGATTCCCCGGGGCAAACAATCAGCCCCAGCATTTT.

This rearrangement joins TRBV6-5 to TRBJ1-1, with D unresolved. Trimming pared 7 bases from V and 4 bases from J, leaving 10 bases between. Germline loops: CDR1 MNHEY, CDR2 SVGAGI. This CDR3 spans 12 amino acids. The CDR3 bases are TGTGCCAGCACCTGGGTAGGCACTGAAGCTTTCTTT. Translated, it gives CASTWVGTEAFF.

The chain uses TRBV20-1 and TRBJ2-7, with 10 bases fitting TRBD2. V trimming: 6 bases; J trimming: 7 bases; junction bases outside the gene matches: 12. The CDR3 consists of 14 residues. CDR1 and CDR2 from the germline V gene are DFQATT and SNEGSKA (reference sequence). The CDR3 DNA is TGCAGTGCACCGACCCTAGCGGGAGCGTCGGAGCAGTACTTC. This codes for CSAPTLAGASEQYF.

V gene TRBV5-6 combines with J gene TRBJ2-7, with D possibly being TRBD2 (6 bases). This CDR3 has 14 residues. Germline CDR1 reads SGHDT; CDR2 reads YYEEEE. V was pared by 1 base and J by 2 bases, with 10 bases between. CDR3 residues: CASSLWGRTYEQYF. In nucleotides, the CDR3 is TGTGCCAGCAGCTTGTGGGGGAGGACCTACGAGCAGTACTTC.

Points on this clonotype: A read error may produce the germline difference seen at one junction end. The chain employs TRBV12-3 or TRBV12-4 and TRBJ2-5, with D uncertain. CDR3 length: 13 residues. CDR3 in DNA: TGTGCCAGCAGCTTAGAAGTGCCTAGGGCCCAGTACTTC. It encodes CASSLEVPRAQYF.

This clonotype was picked up many times. The chain employs TRBV9 and TRBJ2-2, with no clear D. Germline assignment: CDR1 SGDLS and CDR2 YYNGEE. The CDR3 contains 15 residues. V lost 0 bases and J lost 1, with 7 bases in between. CDR3 DNA sequence: TGTGCCAGCAGCGTAGACGCAGGGAACACCGGGGAGCTGTTTTTT. Translated: CASSVDAGNTGELFF.

Concerning this clonotype itself: A read error may account for a junction end that differs from germline. V is TRBV19 and J is TRBJ1-5; D call uncertain. CDR1 is LNHDA and CDR2 is SQIVND in the germline V gene (reference sequence). This CDR3 is 16 amino acids long. CDR3 DNA sequence: TGTGCCAGTAGTATAGTGTTTACAAACTGGAAACGGCCCCGGCATTTT. Translating it yields CASSIVFTNWKRPRHF. The complete variable domain, with remaining parts taken from reference TRBV19 and TRBJ1-5, reads DGGITQSPKYLFRKEGQNVTLSCEQNLNHDAMYWYRQDPGQGLRLIYYSQIVNDFQKGDIAEGYSVSREKKESFPLTVTSAQKNPTAFYLCASSIVFTNWKRPRHFGDGTRLSIL.

J is TRBJ2-5 and V is TRBV20-1; D ambiguous. The length of the CDR3 is 11 residues. Trimming shortened V by 6 bases and J by 5 bases, and 10 bases separated the two germline ends. Germline-derived CDR1 and CDR2 are DFQATT and SNEGSKA (reference sequence). The CDR3 nucleotides are TGCAGTGCGCCGTGGGGTGAGACCCAGTACTTC. Protein product: CSAPWGETQYF.

This clonotype occurred a few times. The chain carries TRBV7-2 and TRBJ2-2, with D hard to call. V lost 11 bases and J lost 6, with 22 bases in between. This CDR3 is built from 15 residues. The germline V gene encodes CDR1 SGHTA and CDR2 FQGNSA. CDR3 sequence reads: CARNIGLSIAGELFF. DNA for the CDR3: TGTGCCCGCAACATCGGTCTGTCCATAGCCGGGGAGCTGTTTTTT.

The chain combines TRBV20-1 with TRBJ1-6, with D uncertain. The CDR3 length is 18 residues. Germline CDR1 is DFQATT and CDR2 is SNEGSKA (reference sequence). Trimming took 6 bases from V and 0 from J, leaving 21 bases between them. CDR3: CSATWRSPDNSYNSPLHF. CDR3 DNA: TGCAGTGCCACTTGGAGATCCCCAGATAACTCCTATAATTCACCCCTCCACTTT.

A few counts support this clonotype. V and J are TRBV20-1 and TRBJ2-5, with D tentatively TRBD1 (6 bases). CDR1 and CDR2 from the germline V gene are DFQATT and SNEGSKA (reference sequence). The CDR3 extends over 15 amino acids. Trimming cost V 5 bases and J 5 bases, with 21 bases left between them. CDR3 DNA: TGCAGTGCTCGACAACCGGGACACCGTTGGGAGACCCAGTACTTC. Its translation is CSARQPGHRWETQYF.

There are many counts of this clonotype. This chain joins TRBV6-6 and TRBJ2-5; 7 bases line up with TRBD2. This CDR3 region has 13 residues. V lost 6 bases to trimming and J lost 5 bases; unmatched junction nucleotides: 6. CDR1 and CDR2 (germline): MNHNY, SVGAGI (reference sequence). The CDR3 nucleotides are TGTGCCAGCAGCCGTGGGGGGGTCGAGACCCAGTACTTC. This translates into CASSRGGVETQYF.